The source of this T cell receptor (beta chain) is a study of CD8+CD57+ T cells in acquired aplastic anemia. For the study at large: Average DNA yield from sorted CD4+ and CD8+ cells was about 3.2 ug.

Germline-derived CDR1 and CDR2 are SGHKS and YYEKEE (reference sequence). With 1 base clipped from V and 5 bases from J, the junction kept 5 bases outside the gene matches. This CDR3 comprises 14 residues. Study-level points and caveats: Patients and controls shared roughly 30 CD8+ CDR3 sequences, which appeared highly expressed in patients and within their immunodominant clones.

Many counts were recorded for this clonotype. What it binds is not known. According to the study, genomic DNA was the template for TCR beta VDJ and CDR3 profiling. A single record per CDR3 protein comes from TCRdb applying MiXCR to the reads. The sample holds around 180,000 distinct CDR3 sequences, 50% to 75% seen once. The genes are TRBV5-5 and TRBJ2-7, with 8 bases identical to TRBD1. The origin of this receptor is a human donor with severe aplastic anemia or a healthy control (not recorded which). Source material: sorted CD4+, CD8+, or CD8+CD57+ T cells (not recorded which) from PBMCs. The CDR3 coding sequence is TGTGCCAGCAGCTTGTGGACAGGGATCGACGAGCAGTACTTC. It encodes CASSLWTGIDEQYF.